The rows below give T cell receptor beta chains drawn from one sample of a study of spatial heterogeneity in lung cancer. TCRdb fed the 5' RACE reads into MiXCR, producing one record per CDR3 protein. The sample yields more than 35,000 distinct CDR3 sequences, less than 5.5% seen once. This specimen consisted of PBMCs, obtained at surgery. Receptors were obtained from a female donor with early-stage non-small cell lung cancer. The conserved cysteine and the conserved F or W are not part of the CDR3 here.

V	CDR3
TRBV14	ASKGLTYRGDNEQF
TRBV5-1	ASSRAGTGDRETQY
TRBV6-1	ASDGTDPSGGAVDTQY
TRBV24-1	ATSDPDRYQETQY
TRBV12-3/TRBV12-4	ASSPSGANTGELF
TRBV12-3/TRBV12-4	ASSLNGGPYNEQF
TRBV7-2	ASSFSGGQTEAF
TRBV30	AWGRSSRKSTDTQY
TRBV29-1	HRATTNEKLF
TRBV11-2	ASSPLGDEQF
TRBV5-6	ASREDRAYNEQF
TRBV7-3	ASSLKGSSPGGYT
TRBV7-6	ASSHRAGEQY
TRBV5-1	ASSLQSGGPHNEQF